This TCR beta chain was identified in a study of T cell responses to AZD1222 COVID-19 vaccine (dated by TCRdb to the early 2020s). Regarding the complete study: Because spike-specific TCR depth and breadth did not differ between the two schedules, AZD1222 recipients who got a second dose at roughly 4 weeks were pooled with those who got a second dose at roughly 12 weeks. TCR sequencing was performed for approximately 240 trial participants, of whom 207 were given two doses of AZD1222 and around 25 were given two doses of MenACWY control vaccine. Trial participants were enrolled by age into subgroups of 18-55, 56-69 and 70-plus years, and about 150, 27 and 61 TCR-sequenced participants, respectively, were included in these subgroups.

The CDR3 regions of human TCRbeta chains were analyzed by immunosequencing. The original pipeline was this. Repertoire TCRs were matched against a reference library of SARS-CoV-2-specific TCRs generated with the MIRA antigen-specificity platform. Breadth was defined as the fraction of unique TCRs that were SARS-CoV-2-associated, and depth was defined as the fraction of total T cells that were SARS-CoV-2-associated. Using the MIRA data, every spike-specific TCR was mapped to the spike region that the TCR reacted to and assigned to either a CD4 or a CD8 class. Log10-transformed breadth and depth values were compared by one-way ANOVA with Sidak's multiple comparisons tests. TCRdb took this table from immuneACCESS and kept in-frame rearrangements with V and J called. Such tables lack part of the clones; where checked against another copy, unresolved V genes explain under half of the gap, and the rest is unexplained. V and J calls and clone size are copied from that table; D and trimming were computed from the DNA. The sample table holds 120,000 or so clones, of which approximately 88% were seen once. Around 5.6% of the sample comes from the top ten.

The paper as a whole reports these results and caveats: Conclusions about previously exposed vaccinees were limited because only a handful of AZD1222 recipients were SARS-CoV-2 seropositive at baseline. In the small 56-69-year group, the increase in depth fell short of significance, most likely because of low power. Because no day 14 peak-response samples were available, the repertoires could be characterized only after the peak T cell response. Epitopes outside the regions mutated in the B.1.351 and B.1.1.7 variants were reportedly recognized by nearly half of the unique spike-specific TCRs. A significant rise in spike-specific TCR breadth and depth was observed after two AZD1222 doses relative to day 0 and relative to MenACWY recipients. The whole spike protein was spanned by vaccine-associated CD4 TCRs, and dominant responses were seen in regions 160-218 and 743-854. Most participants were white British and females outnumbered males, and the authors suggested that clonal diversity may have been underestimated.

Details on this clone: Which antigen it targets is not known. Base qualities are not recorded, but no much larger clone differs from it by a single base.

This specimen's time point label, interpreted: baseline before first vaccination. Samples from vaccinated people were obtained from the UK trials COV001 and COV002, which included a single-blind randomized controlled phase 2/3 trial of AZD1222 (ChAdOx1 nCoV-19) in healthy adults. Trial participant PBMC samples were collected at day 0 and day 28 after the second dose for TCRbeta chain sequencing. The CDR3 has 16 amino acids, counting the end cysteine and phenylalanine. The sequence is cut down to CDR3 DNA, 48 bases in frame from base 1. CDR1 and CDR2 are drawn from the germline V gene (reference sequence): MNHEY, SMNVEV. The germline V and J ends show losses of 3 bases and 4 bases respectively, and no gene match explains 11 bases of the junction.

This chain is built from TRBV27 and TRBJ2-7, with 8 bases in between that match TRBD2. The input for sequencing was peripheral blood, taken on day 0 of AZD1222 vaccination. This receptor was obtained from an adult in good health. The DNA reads TGTGCCAGCAGTTTTCCCCTCGGGGGGGGACGGTACGAGCAGTACTTC. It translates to CASSFPLGGGRYEQYF.